This T cell receptor beta chain was observed in a study of a mutant IDH1 vaccine in newly diagnosed glioma. Study details: Patients received vaccination from 4-6 weeks after radiotherapy alone, or with temozolomide cycles. Sex distribution of treated patients was approximately 60% male and roughly 40% female; mean age was around 40 years. Before enrollment, patients got radiotherapy alone, temozolomide alone, or mostly the combination.

Time point reported: week 23, last vaccination. Vaccination comprised doses that each held 300 ug of mutant IDH1 20-mer peptide, plus topical imiquimod. For this clone: The target antigen is unknown.

Only in-frame clones appear in the TCRdb table, and some are missing; sequencing was by immunoSEQ multiplex PCR. The sample has 52,000 or so clones, roughly 77% seen once. Germline assignment: CDR1 SEHNR and CDR2 FQNEAQ (reference sequence). V was clipped by 1 base and J by 4 bases, with 10 bases between them. The CDR3 covers 14 residues. Overall study results and limits: Apparently unrelated to pseudoprogression were changes in the top peripheral T cell clonotypes.

The clonotype was recovered from a woman aged 40 to 50 with glioma. Some clones in this sample may be carry-over from other donors' samples. Here the sequenced sample was PBMCs, taken from a glioma patient whose treatment included an IDH1 peptide vaccine. V is TRBV7-9 and J is TRBJ1-1, with unresolved D. CDR3 protein: CASSLDGKATEAFF. As DNA, the CDR3 is TGTGCCAGCAGCTTAGACGGTAAGGCCACTGAAGCTTTCTTT.